These T cell receptor beta chains were read from a single sample in a study of blood T cell repertoires in COVID-19. Generated by immunoSEQ multiplex PCR, the TCRdb table keeps only in-frame clones and is missing some. The sample records 120,000 to 150,000 clones, roughly 86% being singletons. The sequenced sample was PBMCs or T cells enriched from blood (not recorded which). The receptors come from a woman in her forties or fifties with acute COVID-19. The CDR3 runs from the conserved cysteine through the conserved F or W. The order of the fields is D gene, V gene, J gene, clone size, CDR3 protein, CDR3 DNA. A D gene is named only where the DNA matches it firmly. Expanded clones are given a class, and other clones once, few, many or no size at all.

-	TRBV15	TRBJ2-1	-	CATSRELLTSSLNEQFF	TGTGCCACCAGCAGAGAGCTTTTGACTTCTTCTCTCAATGAGCAGTTCTTC
-	TRBV25-1	TRBJ1-3	-	CASSLKSSGNTIYF	TGTGCCAGCAGTCTCAAGAGCTCTGGAAACACCATATATTTT
-	TRBV4-2	TRBJ1-4	few	CASSQDGGAINEKLFF	TGTGCCAGCAGCCAAGACGGGGGGGCAATCAATGAAAAACTGTTTTTT
-	TRBV13	TRBJ1-2	-	CASSLEGVGYGYTF	TGTGCCAGCAGCTTAGAAGGGGTAGGCTATGGCTACACCTTC
TRBD1	TRBV4-1	TRBJ1-2	-	CASSHPGQGTNYGYTF	TGCGCCAGCAGCCACCCCGGACAGGGTACTAACTATGGCTACACCTTC
-	TRBV2	TRBJ2-4	-	CASGQKNIQYF	TGTGCCAGCGGACAGAAAAACATTCAGTACTTC
TRBD2	TRBV28	TRBJ2-7	-	CASSQLAGEYEQYF	TGTGCCAGCAGTCAACTAGCGGGAGAGTACGAGCAGTACTTC
TRBD2	TRBV2	TRBJ2-1	-	CASKASGTGSYNEQFF	TGTGCCAGCAAGGCTAGCGGGACTGGGTCCTACAATGAGCAGTTCTTC
-	TRBV5-1	TRBJ2-6	-	CASSLGGAGANVLTF	TGCGCCAGCAGCTTGGGCGGGGCTGGGGCCAACGTCCTGACTTTC
TRBD1	TRBV5-1	TRBJ1-1	-	CASSLAVGDRANTEAFF	TGCGCCAGCAGCTTGGCCGTTGGTGACAGGGCTAACACTGAAGCTTTCTTT
-	TRBV10-1	TRBJ2-1	few	CASSSTRGTEDNEQFF	TGCGCCAGCAGTTCAACACGGGGGACGGAAGACAATGAGCAGTTCTTC
-	TRBV12-3/TRBV12-4	TRBJ2-7	-	CASSLGQTYEQYF	TGTGCCAGCAGTTTAGGACAGACCTACGAGCAGTACTTC
-	TRBV11-2	TRBJ2-7	-	CASSLGSLAYEQYF	TGTGCCAGCAGCTTAGGCAGTTTGGCCTACGAGCAGTACTTC
-	TRBV24-1	TRBJ2-3	-	CATSDNRLPSTDTQYF	TGTGCCACCAGTGATAATCGGTTACCTAGCACAGATACGCAGTATTTT
TRBD2	TRBV7-2	TRBJ2-7	-	CASRKGGSPYEQYF	TGTGCCAGCAGGAAGGGAGGGTCTCCCTACGAGCAGTACTTC
-	TRBV6-2/TRBV6-3	TRBJ2-1	-	CASSPPPINEQFF	TGTGCCAGCAGTCCCCCCCCTATCAATGAGCAGTTCTTC
-	TRBV19	TRBJ1-5	-	CASSMVGGAGQPQHF	TGTGCCAGTAGTATGGTTGGGGGCGCGGGTCAGCCCCAGCATTTT
TRBD2	TRBV19	TRBJ2-1	-	CPSGGLDEQFF	TGTCCTAGCGGGGGGTTGGATGAGCAGTTCTTC
-	TRBV28	TRBJ2-3	-	CASTSSAVSTDTQYF	TGTGCCAGCACCTCGTCGGCGGTTAGCACAGATACGCAGTATTTT
TRBD2	TRBV7-7	TRBJ2-5	-	CASSLASGRAGETQYF	TGTGCTAGCAGCTTAGCAAGCGGGAGGGCGGGAGAGACCCAGTACTTC
TRBD2	TRBV5-8	TRBJ2-3	-	CASSFGLAGELDTQYF	TGTGCCAGCAGCTTCGGACTAGCGGGAGAGTTGGATACGCAGTATTTT
-	TRBV19	TRBJ2-7	-	CASKGQYSYEQYF	TGTGCCAGTAAGGGACAATACTCCTACGAGCAGTACTTC
-	TRBV4-3	TRBJ1-2	-	CASSQMLTGSVDGYTF	TGCGCCAGCAGCCAAATGCTTACAGGATCAGTGGATGGCTACACCTTC
-	TRBV18	TRBJ1-2	-	CASSPPQGGRNYGYTF	TGTGCCAGCTCACCACCGCAGGGTGGAAGAAACTATGGCTACACCTTC
-	TRBV29-1	TRBJ2-2	-	CSVSIADGELFF	TGCAGCGTTTCAATAGCGGACGGGGAGCTGTTTTTT
-	TRBV12-3/TRBV12-4	TRBJ1-2	-	CASSFSGVGGYTF	TGTGCCAGCAGTTTTTCGGGGGTAGGAGGCTACACCTTC
-	TRBV3-1/TRBV3-2	TRBJ2-7	-	CASSQDLTPSYEQYF	TGTGCCAGCAGCCAAGACTTGACACCTTCCTACGAGCAGTACTTC
-	TRBV27	TRBJ1-2	-	CASSLSQGYYGYTF	TGTGCCAGCAGTTTATCGCAGGGGTACTATGGCTACACCTTC
TRBD2	TRBV9	TRBJ2-2	-	CASSVAAGGLSTGELFF	TGTGCCAGCAGCGTAGCGGCGGGAGGGTTAAGCACCGGGGAGCTGTTTTTT
-	TRBV7-2	TRBJ2-5	-	CASSTQERSQETQYF	TGTGCCAGCAGCACACAAGAGCGGAGCCAAGAGACCCAGTACTTC
TRBD2	TRBV9	TRBJ2-3	-	CASSVDQLLAGLDTQYF	TGTGCCAGCAGCGTAGACCAGCTCCTAGCGGGGTTAGATACGCAGTATTTT
TRBD2	TRBV5-6	TRBJ2-1	once	CASSAGTSGNYNEQFF	TGTGCCAGCAGCGCCGGGACTAGCGGTAATTACAATGAGCAGTTCTTC
TRBD1	TRBV7-2	TRBJ2-2	-	CASSPPRTGGSGELFF	TGTGCCAGCAGCCCCCCCCGGACAGGGGGCTCGGGGGAGCTGTTTTTT
TRBD2	TRBV9	TRBJ2-7	-	CASSVAGGPDEQYF	TGTGCCAGCAGCGTTGCGGGAGGGCCTGACGAGCAGTACTTC
-	TRBV21-1	TRBJ2-2	-	CASPAGPNTGELFF	TGTGCCAGCCCAGCAGGCCCGAACACCGGGGAGCTGTTTTTT
-	TRBV18	TRBJ2-7	-	CASPRGDEQYF	TGTGCCAGCCCCAGGGGAGACGAGCAGTACTTC
-	TRBV30	TRBJ2-2	-	CAWTTNTGELFF	TGTGCCTGGACGACAAACACCGGGGAGCTGTTTTTT
TRBD2	TRBV5-4	TRBJ2-5	-	CASSLLAGREETQYF	TGTGCCAGCAGCTTACTAGCGGGGCGAGAAGAGACCCAGTACTTC
-	TRBV12-5	TRBJ2-3	-	CASGPMRGLDSPDTQYF	TGTGCTAGTGGTCCCATGAGGGGACTCGACTCGCCAGATACGCAGTATTTT
-	TRBV4-1	TRBJ1-1	-	CASSQQGTQGTTEAFF	TGCGCCAGCAGCCAACAGGGGACACAGGGAACCACTGAAGCTTTCTTT
-	TRBV9	TRBJ1-3	-	CASSTRGSRNTIYF	TGTGCCAGCAGCACACGTGGGAGCCGAAACACCATATATTTT
TRBD1	TRBV6-5	TRBJ1-4	-	CASRAGTGYEKLFF	TGTGCCAGCAGAGCCGGGACAGGGTATGAAAAACTGTTTTTT
TRBD2	TRBV5-1	TRBJ2-7	-	CASSPSGDPYEQYF	TGCGCCAGCAGCCCTAGCGGGGACCCCTACGAGCAGTACTTC
-	TRBV29-1	TRBJ2-2	-	CSVESQGNTGELFF	TGCAGCGTTGAATCCCAGGGGAACACCGGGGAGCTGTTTTTT
-	TRBV6-2/TRBV6-3	TRBJ2-1	-	CASSYYAGAYSYNEQFF	TGTGCCAGCAGTTACTACGCGGGCGCTTACTCCTACAATGAGCAGTTCTTC
TRBD2	TRBV7-2	TRBJ2-1	-	CASSSQFRGTSGRADEQFF	TGTGCCAGCAGCTCCCAATTTCGCGGGACTAGCGGGAGGGCGGATGAGCAGTTCTTC
-	TRBV5-4	TRBJ2-7	-	CASSLWGGGSSYEQYF	TGTGCCAGCAGCTTGTGGGGCGGAGGGAGCTCCTACGAGCAGTACTTC
-	TRBV28	TRBJ1-4	-	CASKKLREIGEKLFF	TGTGCCAGCAAAAAGTTGCGGGAGATTGGTGAAAAACTGTTTTTT
TRBD2	TRBV5-6	TRBJ2-3	-	CASSLEGPPGLAGSDTQYF	TGTGCCAGCAGCTTGGAGGGGCCCCCGGGACTAGCGGGATCAGATACGCAGTATTTT
-	TRBV5-1	TRBJ2-7	-	CASSLEPQSSYEQYF	TGCGCCAGCAGCTTGGAACCACAGAGCTCCTACGAGCAGTACTTC
TRBD1	TRBV4-2	TRBJ1-4	few	CASSQEGQGISYEKLFF	TGTGCCAGCAGCCAAGAGGGACAGGGAATTTCCTATGAAAAACTGTTTTTT
-	TRBV1	TRBJ1-3	-	CTSSPGQGVLWSGNTIYF	TGCACCAGCAGCCCGGGACAGGGGGTATTGTGGTCTGGAAACACCATATATTTT
TRBD2	TRBV11-1	TRBJ2-7	-	CASSPTTSGSSPYF	TGTGCCAGCAGCCCGACGACTAGCGGGTCTTCTCCGTACTTC
-	TRBV5-6	TRBJ1-6	-	CASSYTHNGSPLHF	TGTGCCAGCAGCTATACCCACAATGGTTCACCCCTCCACTTT
-	TRBV19	TRBJ1-2	-	CASSIGGGNYGYTF	TGTGCCAGTAGTATAGGCGGAGGGAACTATGGCTACACCTTC
-	TRBV6-6	TRBJ2-1	once	CAVSARRVISEQFF	TGTGCCGTCTCAGCCAGGCGGGTGATTTCCGAGCAGTTCTTC
TRBD2	TRBV24-1	TRBJ2-3	-	CATSDPGLAVTDTQYF	TGTGCCACCAGTGACCCTGGACTAGCGGTCACAGATACGCAGTATTTT